The 24 T cell receptor beta chains presented below share a single source sample, sequenced in a study of blood T cell repertoires in COVID-19. Sequencing was performed with immunoSEQ multiplex PCR; in TCRdb, only in-frame clones are kept and a portion is missing. The sample lists under 30,000 clones, 90% to 95% occurring once. Source material: peripheral blood. The receptor set was obtained from a woman in her forties or fifties with active COVID-19.

This clone was seen only a few times. The rearrangement links TRBV19 to TRBJ1-5; TRBD1 is a possible D gene (6 bases). CDR1 is LNHDA and CDR2 is SQIVND in the germline V gene (reference sequence). This CDR3 comprises 13 residues. V was clipped by 5 bases and J by 7 bases, with 12 bases between them. CDR3 residues: CASSEWGPQPQHF. The CDR3 DNA sequence: TGTGCCAGTAGTGAGTGGGGGCCGCAGCCCCAGCATTTT.

The chain is built from TRBV28 and TRBJ1-5, with D hard to call. The CDR3 runs to 17 residues. Germline CDR1 reads MDHEN; CDR2 reads SYDVKM. Trimming shortened V by 2 bases and J by 5 bases, and 19 bases separated the two germline ends. The chain's CDR3 is CASSLESLGGSYQPQHF. DNA for the CDR3: TGTGCCAGCAGTTTAGAAAGCTTGGGTGGGAGCTATCAGCCCCAGCATTTT.

The rearrangement joins TRBV7-9 to TRBJ2-5; D unresolved. Germline V gene data show CDR1 as SEHNR and CDR2 as FQNEAQ (reference sequence). The CDR3 is 15 residues long. Trimming left V 1 base short and J 3 bases short, with 12 bases between. The CDR3 is CASSLGQVVEETQYF. CDR3 in DNA: TGTGCCAGCAGCTTAGGCCAGGTTGTGGAAGAGACCCAGTACTTC.

V is TRBV5-1 and J is TRBJ1-1; D is unclear. Trimming removed 4 bases at V and 5 bases at J, with 21 bases between. Germline V CDR1 and CDR2: SGHRS, YFSETQ. The CDR3 has 16 residues. CDR3 in DNA: TGCGCCAGCAGCCTGGGAGGCCCAGGACTGAGTACTGAAGCTTTCTTT. It encodes CASSLGGPGLSTEAFF.

V is TRBV29-1 and J is TRBJ2-7, with 7 bases aligning to TRBD1. Germline V CDR1 and CDR2: SQVTM, ANQGSEA. With 6 bases clipped from V and 2 bases from J, the junction kept 7 bases outside the gene matches. This CDR3 has 13 residues. CDR3 sequence: CSVGRTGPYEQYF. The CDR3 DNA follows: TGCAGCGTAGGGCGGACAGGCCCCTACGAGCAGTACTTC.

This rearrangement joins TRBV29-1 to TRBJ1-5, with 10 bases lining up with TRBD1. Per germline, CDR1 SQVTM and CDR2 ANQGSEA. The CDR3 length is 13 residues. Trimming removed 5 bases from V and 5 bases from J; junction bases left unmatched: 3. The CDR3, as DNA: TGCAGCGTTTTAGGACAGGGGGATCAGCCCCAGCATTTT. Translating gives CSVLGQGDQPQHF.

The chain carries TRBV7-9 and TRBJ2-5; 7 bases are shared with TRBD1. Trimming at V came to 4 bases and at J to 1 base, leaving 6 bases not matched to a gene. This CDR3 contains 15 residues. Germline V lookup: CDR1 SEHNR, CDR2 FQNEAQ (reference sequence). The DNA of the CDR3 is TGTGCCAGCAGCTCCTTAACAGGGGCCCAAGAGACCCAGTACTTC. As protein: CASSSLTGAQETQYF.

The V and J genes are TRBV5-6 and TRBJ2-3; no reliable D call. V lost 0 bases, J lost 6 bases, and 5 bases lay in between. From germline, CDR1 is SGHDT and CDR2 YYEEEE. The CDR3 consists of 12 residues. The CDR3 region has the DNA TGTGCCAGCAGCTTGGGAGGCGATACGCAGTATTTT. Translation gives CASSLGGDTQYF.

The chain joins TRBV4-1 to TRBJ2-7; 14 nucleotides align to TRBD2. The V and J ends lost 4 bases and 2 bases, in that order; junction bases with no gene match: 7. This CDR3 region has 17 residues. Germline CDR1 reads MGHRA; CDR2 reads YSYEKL. The CDR3 loop is CASSPGLAGGRTYEQYF. The CDR3 DNA reads TGCGCCAGCAGCCCCGGACTAGCGGGAGGACGGACCTACGAGCAGTACTTC.

The V gene is TRBV5-1, the J gene TRBJ2-1; possible D gene TRBD2, 5 bases. V was trimmed by 4 bases and J by 6 bases, leaving 11 bases between them. The CDR3 covers 13 residues. CDR1 is SGHRS, CDR2 YFSETQ, per germline. CDR3 sequence: CASSKDLGNEQFF. Here the CDR3 DNA reads TGCGCCAGCAGCAAGGACTTAGGCAATGAGCAGTTCTTC.

The chain uses TRBV11-2 and TRBJ2-3; 9 positions match TRBD2. Per germline, CDR1 SGHAT and CDR2 FQNNGV. The CDR3 is made up of 16 amino acids. J was trimmed by 0 bases and V by 6 bases; bases with no gene match: 7. This CDR3 is CASRSPSGVSTDTQYF. The DNA for the CDR3 is TGTGCCAGCAGGTCCCCTAGCGGGGTTAGCACAGATACGCAGTATTTT.

This CDR3 reads CASSQPGASEQYF. The DNA of the CDR3 is TGTGCCAGCAGCCAACCAGGGGCAAGCGAGCAGTACTTC. V usage is TRBV3-1 (or the pseudogene TRBV3-2) and J usage is TRBJ2-7; D is possibly TRBD1 (6 bases). V gave up 2 bases and J gave up 6 bases, with 11 bases separating them. This CDR3 is built from 13 residues. Germline assignment: CDR1 LGHDT and CDR2 YNNKEL (reference sequence).

The V gene is TRBV6-4, the J gene TRBJ2-5; D may be TRBD1 (5 bases). Germline V gene lookup returns CDR1 MRHNA and CDR2 SNTAGT. There are 15 residues in the CDR3. Trimming pared 5 bases from V and 4 bases from J, leaving 17 bases between. The CDR3 DNA follows: TGTGCCAGCAGTTCAAACAGGTTCCCCCCAGAGACCCAGTACTTC. Amino acids: CASSSNRFPPETQYF.

The chain links TRBV2 to TRBJ1-2; 10 positions agree with TRBD1. This CDR3 comprises 13 residues. The J segment lost 7 bases and the V segment lost 6 bases, leaving 5 bases of the junction unmatched. Germline loops: CDR1 SNHLY, CDR2 FYNNEI. DNA for the CDR3: TGTGCCAGCAGAGACAGGGGGCGCTTTGGCTACACCTTC. This translates into CASRDRGRFGYTF.

V and J are TRBV9 and TRBJ2-1, with a weak D call TRBD2 (7 bases). Looked up from germline, CDR1 is SGDLS and CDR2 is YYNGEE. The ends were cut back, 0 bases at V and 3 bases at J, with 25 bases in the middle. The CDR3 consists of 20 residues. The CDR3 loop is CASSVATTSHGGGLYNEQFF. In nucleotides, the CDR3 is TGTGCCAGCAGCGTAGCTACGACGAGCCACGGCGGGGGCCTCTACAATGAGCAGTTCTTC.

This chain connects TRBV28 to TRBJ1-6; TRBD1 matches at 7 bases. The germline gives CDR1 MDHEN, CDR2 SYDVKM. The CDR3 sequence is 16 residues long. J lost 9 bases, V lost 1 base, and 9 bases had no gene match. The CDR3 region has the DNA TGTGCCAGCAGTTTATCAAGCAGGGGGAATAGTTCACCCCTCCACTTT. This encodes CASSLSSRGNSSPLHF.

This clone was found once. The chain has TRBV20-1 and TRBJ2-3; TRBD2 matches 10 bases. The CDR3 extends over 19 amino acids. J was trimmed by 0 bases and V by 3 bases; bases with no gene match: 15. Germline CDR1 is DFQATT and CDR2 is SNEGSKA (reference sequence). CDR3 DNA: TGCAGTGCTAGTGGACTGAGGGCTAGCGGGGGCCGGAGCACAGATACGCAGTATTTT. Translating gives CSASGLRASGGRSTDTQYF.

This clone showed up just once. The chain employs TRBV20-1 and TRBJ2-1; maybe TRBD2 (5 bases). Trimming pared 3 bases from V and 16 bases from J, leaving 19 bases between. CDR1 and CDR2 (germline): DFQATT, SNEGSKA (reference sequence). CDR3 size: 12 residues. The CDR3 reads CSASLEAGPKFF. The CDR3 DNA reads as TGCAGTGCTAGTCTGGAGGCGGGCCCCAAATTCTTC.

V gene TRBV28 combines with J gene TRBJ1-4; 11 bases agree with TRBD1. CDR3 length: 17 residues. Germline trimming cut 2 bases from V and 3 bases from J; bases unmatched to any gene: 5. Germline V gene data show CDR1 as MDHEN and CDR2 as SYDVKM. Here the CDR3 reads CASSLTGTGGPNEKLFF. The CDR3 coding sequence is TGTGCCAGCAGTTTAACCGGGACAGGGGGTCCTAATGAAAAACTGTTTTTT.

The genes are TRBV20-1 and TRBJ2-2; weak D call: TRBD1 (5 bases). V was pared by 6 bases and J by 7 bases, with 6 bases between. Looked up from germline, CDR1 is DFQATT and CDR2 is SNEGSKA (reference sequence). The CDR3 totals 10 residues. The DNA of the CDR3 is TGCAGTGCCAGGGACGGGGAGCTGTTTTTT. Protein sequence: CSARDGELFF.

V usage is TRBV6-6 and J usage is TRBJ2-3; 10 nucleotides align to TRBD1. The CDR3 contains 14 residues. J lost 6 bases, V lost 7 bases, and 7 bases had no gene match. CDR1 is MNHNY, CDR2 SVGAGI, per germline (reference sequence). The chain's CDR3 is CASNDRGLADTQYF. CDR3 sequence (DNA): TGTGCCAGCAATGACAGGGGGCTTGCTGATACGCAGTATTTT.

The rearrangement links TRBV27 to TRBJ2-7; 9 bases match TRBD2. CDR3 length: 16 amino acids. V was clipped by 3 bases and J by 3 bases; unmatched bases: 9. The germline gives CDR1 MNHEY, CDR2 SMNVEV (reference sequence). DNA for the CDR3: TGTGCCAGCAGTTTTAGCGGGGGAGACAAGCACTACGAGCAGTACTTC. Protein sequence: CASSFSGGDKHYEQYF.

J is TRBJ1-2 and V is TRBV6-1, with 10 bases identical to TRBD1. CDR1 MNHNS and CDR2 SASEGT come from the germline V gene. Trimming at V came to 2 bases and at J to 6 bases, leaving 3 bases not matched to a gene. There are 14 residues in the CDR3. The CDR3 DNA sequence: TGTGCCAGCAGTGAATCAGGGACAGGGGATGGCTACACCTTC. This codes for CASSESGTGDGYTF.

The chain couples TRBV14 to TRBJ2-7; D is undetermined. The CDR3 runs 13 residues. Trimming left V 6 bases short and J 3 bases short, with 12 bases between. Germline V gene lookup returns CDR1 SGHDN and CDR2 FVKESK. CDR3 in amino acids: CASRSNSYYEQYF. CDR3 DNA sequence: TGTGCCAGCAGGTCGAACAGCTACTACGAGCAGTACTTC.